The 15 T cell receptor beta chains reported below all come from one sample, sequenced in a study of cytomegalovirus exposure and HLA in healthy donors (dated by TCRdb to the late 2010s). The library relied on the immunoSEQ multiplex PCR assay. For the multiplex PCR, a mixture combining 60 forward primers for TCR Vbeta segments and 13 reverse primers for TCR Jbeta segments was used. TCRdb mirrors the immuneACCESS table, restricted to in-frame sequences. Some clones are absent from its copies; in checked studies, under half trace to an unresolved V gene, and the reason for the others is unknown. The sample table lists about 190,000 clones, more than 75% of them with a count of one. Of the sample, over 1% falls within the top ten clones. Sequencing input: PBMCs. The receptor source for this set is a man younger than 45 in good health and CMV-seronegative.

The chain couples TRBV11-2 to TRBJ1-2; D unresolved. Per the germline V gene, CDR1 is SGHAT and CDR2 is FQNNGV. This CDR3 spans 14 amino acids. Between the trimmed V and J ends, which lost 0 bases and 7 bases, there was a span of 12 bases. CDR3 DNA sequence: TGTGCCAGCAGCTTAGATCAGGCATCTTTTGGCTACACCTTC. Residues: CASSLDQASFGYTF.

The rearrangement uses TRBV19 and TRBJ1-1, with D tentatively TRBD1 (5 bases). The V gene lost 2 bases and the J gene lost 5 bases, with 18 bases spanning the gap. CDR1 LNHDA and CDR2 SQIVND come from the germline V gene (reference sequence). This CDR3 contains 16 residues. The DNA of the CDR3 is TGTGCCAGTAGTATAACGAGTCAGGGCGCCGGAACTGAAGCTTTCTTT. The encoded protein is CASSITSQGAGTEAFF.

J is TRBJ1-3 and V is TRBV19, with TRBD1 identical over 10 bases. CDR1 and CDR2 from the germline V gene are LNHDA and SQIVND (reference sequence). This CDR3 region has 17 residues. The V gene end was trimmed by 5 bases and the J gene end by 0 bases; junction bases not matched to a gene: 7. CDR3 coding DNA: TGTGCCAGTAGTGTGGGACAGGGGCGATACTCTGGAAACACCATATATTTT. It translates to CASSVGQGRYSGNTIYF.

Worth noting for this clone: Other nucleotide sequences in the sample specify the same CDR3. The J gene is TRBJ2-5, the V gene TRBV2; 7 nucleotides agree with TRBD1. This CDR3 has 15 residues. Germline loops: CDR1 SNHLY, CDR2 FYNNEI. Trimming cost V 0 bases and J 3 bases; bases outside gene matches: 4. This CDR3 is CASSEAWTGKETQYF. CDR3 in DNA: TGTGCCAGCAGTGAAGCCTGGACAGGCAAAGAGACCCAGTACTTC. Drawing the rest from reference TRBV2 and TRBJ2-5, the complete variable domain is EPEVTQTPSHQVTQMGQEVILRCVPISNHLYFYWYRQILGQKVEFLVSFYNNEISEKSEIFDDQFSVERPDGSNFTLKIRSTKLEDSAMYFCASSEAWTGKETQYFGPGTRLLVL.

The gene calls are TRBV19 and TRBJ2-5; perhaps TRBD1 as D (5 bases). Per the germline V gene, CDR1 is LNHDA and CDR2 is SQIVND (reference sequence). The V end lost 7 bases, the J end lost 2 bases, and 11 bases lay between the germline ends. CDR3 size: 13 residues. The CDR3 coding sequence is TGTGCCAGTAAAGGACAAGATCAAGAGACCCAGTACTTC. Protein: CASKGQDQETQYF.

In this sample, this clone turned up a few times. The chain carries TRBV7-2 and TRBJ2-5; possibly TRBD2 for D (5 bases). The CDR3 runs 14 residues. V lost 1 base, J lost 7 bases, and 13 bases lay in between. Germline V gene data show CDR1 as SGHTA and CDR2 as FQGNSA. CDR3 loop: CASSLGLAYATQYF. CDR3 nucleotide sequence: TGTGCCAGCAGCTTAGGGCTAGCCTATGCGACCCAGTACTTC.

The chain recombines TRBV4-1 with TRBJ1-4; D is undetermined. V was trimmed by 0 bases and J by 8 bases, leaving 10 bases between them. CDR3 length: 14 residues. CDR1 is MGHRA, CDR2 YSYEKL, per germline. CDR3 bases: TGCGCCAGCAGCCAAGAGTGGCAGGCAGAAAAACTGTTTTTT. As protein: CASSQEWQAEKLFF.

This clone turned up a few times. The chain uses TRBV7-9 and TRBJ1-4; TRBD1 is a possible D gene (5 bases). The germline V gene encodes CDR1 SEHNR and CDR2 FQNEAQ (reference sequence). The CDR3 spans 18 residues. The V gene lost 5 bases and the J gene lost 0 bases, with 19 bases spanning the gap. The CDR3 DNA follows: TGTGCCAGCAGCCTACCGACAGAACTTTATGCAACTAATGAAAAACTGTTTTTT. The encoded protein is CASSLPTELYATNEKLFF. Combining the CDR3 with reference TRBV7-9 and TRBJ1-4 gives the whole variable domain DTGVSQNPRHKITKRGQNVTFRCDPISEHNRLYWYRQTLGQGPEFLTYFQNEAQLEKSRLLSDRFSAERPKGSFSTLEIQRTEQGDSAMYLCASSLPTELYATNEKLFFGSGTQLSVL.

The CDR3 bases are TGTGCCAGCAGTTTGCGGGACTACGAGCAGTACTTC. This encodes CASSLRDYEQYF. The rearrangement links TRBV28 to TRBJ2-7, with D tentatively TRBD2 (6 bases). The V end was cut by 3 bases, the J end by 3 bases, with 6 bases between. Germline V gene data show CDR1 as MDHEN and CDR2 as SYDVKM. CDR3 length equals 12 residues.

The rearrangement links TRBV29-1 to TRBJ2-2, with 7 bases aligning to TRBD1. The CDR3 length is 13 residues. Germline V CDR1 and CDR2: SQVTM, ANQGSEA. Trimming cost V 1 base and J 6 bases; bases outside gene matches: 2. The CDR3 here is CSVEGQGAGELFF. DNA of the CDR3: TGCAGCGTTGAAGGACAGGGCGCCGGGGAGCTGTTTTTT.

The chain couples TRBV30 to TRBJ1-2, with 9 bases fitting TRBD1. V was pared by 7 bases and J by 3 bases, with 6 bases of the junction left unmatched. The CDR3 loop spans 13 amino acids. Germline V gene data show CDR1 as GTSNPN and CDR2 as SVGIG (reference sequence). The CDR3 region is CAFTTGGDYGYTF. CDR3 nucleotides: TGTGCCTTTACCACAGGGGGCGACTATGGCTACACCTTC. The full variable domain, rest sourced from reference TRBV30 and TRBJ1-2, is SQTIHQWPATLVQPVGSPLSLECTVEGTSNPNLYWYRQAAGRGLQLLFYSVGIGQISSEVPQNLSASRPQDRQFILSSKKLLLSDSGFYLCAFTTGGDYGYTFGSGTRLTVV.

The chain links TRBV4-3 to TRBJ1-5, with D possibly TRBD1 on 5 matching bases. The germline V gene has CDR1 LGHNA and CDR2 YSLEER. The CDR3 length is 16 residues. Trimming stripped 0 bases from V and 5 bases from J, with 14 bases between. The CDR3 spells CASSQDFRGLDQPQHF. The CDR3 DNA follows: TGCGCCAGCAGCCAAGATTTTCGGGGACTGGATCAGCCCCAGCATTTT.

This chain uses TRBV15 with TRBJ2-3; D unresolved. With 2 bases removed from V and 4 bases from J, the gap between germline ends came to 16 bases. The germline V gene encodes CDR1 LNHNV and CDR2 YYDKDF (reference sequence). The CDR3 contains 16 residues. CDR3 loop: CATSRSRVFNADTQYF. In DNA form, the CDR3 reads TGTGCCACCAGCAGATCCCGGGTCTTTAACGCAGATACGCAGTATTTT. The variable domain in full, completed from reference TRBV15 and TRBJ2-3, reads DAMVIQNPRYQVTQFGKPVTLSCSQTLNHNVMYWYQQKSSQAPKLLFHYYDKDFNNEADTPDNFQSRRPNTSFCFLDIRSPGLGDTAMYLCATSRSRVFNADTQYFGPGTRLTVL.

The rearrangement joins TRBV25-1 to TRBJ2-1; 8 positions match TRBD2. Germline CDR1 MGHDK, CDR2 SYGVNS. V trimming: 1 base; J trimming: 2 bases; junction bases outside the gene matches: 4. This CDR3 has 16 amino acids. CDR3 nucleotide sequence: TGTGCCAGCAGTGAATCCAACGGGAGGGCCTACAATGAGCAGTTCTTC. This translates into CASSESNGRAYNEQFF.

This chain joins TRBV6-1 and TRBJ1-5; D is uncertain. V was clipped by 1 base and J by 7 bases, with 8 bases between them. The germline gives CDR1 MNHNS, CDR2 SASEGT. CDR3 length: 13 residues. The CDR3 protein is CASSEEARQPQHF. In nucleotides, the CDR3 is TGTGCCAGCAGTGAAGAAGCGAGGCAGCCCCAGCATTTT.